This TCR beta chain appears in the sequencing data of a study of blood T cells in healthy people across ages. With 6 bases removed from V and 1 base from J, the gap between germline ends came to 16 bases. Per germline, CDR1 DFQATT and CDR2 SNEGSKA (reference sequence). The length of the CDR3 is 15 residues. This clonotype showed up just a few times. Through a sample-barcoded 5' primer and a J-beta primer mix, a second PCR was run for roughly 7 to 11 cycles. Via MiXCR, TCRdb re-called the 5' RACE reads, giving one row per CDR3 protein. The sample has around 780,000 distinct CDR3 sequences, 20% to 30% seen once; the top ten hold 3%. The sample also formed part of further work on T cells of mothers and their children.

This receptor was taken from a boy younger than 18 in good health. The sequenced material came from blood. The rearrangement joins TRBV20-1 to TRBJ2-4, with D perhaps matching TRBD2 (5 bases). The CDR3 region is CSAGEPKLAKNIQYF. CDR3 nucleotide sequence: TGCAGTGCCGGGGAGCCAAAACTGGCCAAAAACATTCAGTACTTC.